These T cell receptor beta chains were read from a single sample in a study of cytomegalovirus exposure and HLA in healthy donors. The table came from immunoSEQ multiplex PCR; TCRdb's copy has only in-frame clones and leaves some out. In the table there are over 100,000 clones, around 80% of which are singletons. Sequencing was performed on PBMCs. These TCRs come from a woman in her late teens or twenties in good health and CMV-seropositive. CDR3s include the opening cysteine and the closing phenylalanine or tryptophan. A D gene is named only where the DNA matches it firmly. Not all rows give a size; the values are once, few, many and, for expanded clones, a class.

CDR3: CASSGGQGGSPLHF
DNA: TGTGCCAGCAGTGGGGGACAGGGCGGTTCACCCCTCCACTTT
V: TRBV6-1
J: TRBJ1-6
D: TRBD1
size: .

CDR3: CASRLPGGQETQYF
DNA: TGTGCCAGCAGACTTCCCGGGGGCCAAGAGACCCAGTACTTC
V: TRBV6-5
J: TRBJ2-5
D: .
size: once

CDR3: CASSGGQGPFSEQFF
DNA: TGTGCCAGCAGTGGGGGGCAGGGGCCTTTTTCGGAGCAGTTCTTC
V: TRBV2
J: TRBJ2-1
D: .
size: .

CDR3: CASSQTGEKYIQYF
DNA: TGCGCCAGCAGCCAAACCGGGGAAAAATACATTCAGTACTTC
V: TRBV4-1
J: TRBJ2-4
D: .
size: .

CDR3: CASSLAGGASYNEQFF
DNA: TGCGCCAGCAGCTTGGCAGGGGGCGCATCCTACAATGAGCAGTTCTTC
V: TRBV5-1
J: TRBJ2-1
D: TRBD1
size: .

CDR3: CASSLGAGGSYTF
DNA: TGTGCCAGCAGCCTGGGAGCGGGGGGAAGCTACACCTTC
V: TRBV13
J: TRBJ1-2
D: .
size: .

CDR3: CASSVRSLAGTNEQFF
DNA: TGTGCCAGCAGCGTTCGAAGTCTAGCGGGGACCAATGAGCAGTTCTTC
V: TRBV9
J: TRBJ2-1
D: TRBD2
size: .

CDR3: CASSRRQGTIEKLFF
DNA: TGTGCCAGCAGTCGGCGACAGGGAACAATTGAAAAACTGTTTTTT
V: TRBV27
J: TRBJ1-4
D: TRBD1
size: once

CDR3: CASTDLYRKNEQFF
DNA: TGTGCCAGCACCGACCTGTACAGGAAGAATGAGCAGTTCTTC
V: TRBV2
J: TRBJ2-1
D: .
size: .

CDR3: CASSSEGKIEQYF
DNA: TGTGCCAGCTCCAGTGAGGGCAAAATCGAGCAGTACTTC
V: TRBV7-6
J: TRBJ2-7
D: .
size: .

CDR3: CASSQGAGEQYF
DNA: TGTGCCAGCAGCCAGGGGGCAGGTGAGCAGTACTTC
V: TRBV27
J: TRBJ2-7
D: TRBD1
size: .

CDR3: CASSSIAGGANVLTF
DNA: TGTGCTAGCAGCTCCATAGCGGGCGGGGCCAACGTCCTGACTTTC
V: TRBV7-7
J: TRBJ2-6
D: TRBD2
size: .

CDR3: CASKRPRNEQFF
DNA: TGTGCCAGCAAACGCCCCAGGAATGAGCAGTTCTTC
V: TRBV2
J: TRBJ2-1
D: .
size: .

CDR3: CASSPNPGDYSPLHF
DNA: TGTGCCAGCAGCCCGAATCCAGGGGATTATTCACCCCTCCACTTT
V: TRBV11-2
J: TRBJ1-6
D: .
size: once

CDR3: CSARVTETQYF
DNA: TGCAGTGCCAGGGTGACGGAGACCCAGTACTTC
V: TRBV20-1
J: TRBJ2-5
D: .
size: .

CDR3: CASSLELTDYNEQFF
DNA: TGTGCCAGCAGCTTAGAACTAACGGACTACAATGAGCAGTTCTTC
V: TRBV7-2
J: TRBJ2-1
D: .
size: .

CDR3: CASRTGVGTGELFF
DNA: TGTGCCAGCAGGACAGGGGTTGGGACCGGGGAGCTGTTTTTT
V: TRBV2
J: TRBJ2-2
D: TRBD1
size: .

CDR3: CASSSLTSGGYTDTQYF
DNA: TGTGCCAGCAGCTCACTGACTAGCGGGGGGTACACAGATACGCAGTATTTT
V: TRBV5-4
J: TRBJ2-3
D: TRBD2
size: .

CDR3: CAISESHPYAYSGPGVTYEQYF
DNA: TGTGCCATCAGTGAGTCGCATCCCTATGCCTATTCGGGGCCAGGGGTCACCTACGAGCAGTACTTC
V: TRBV10-3
J: TRBJ2-7
D: .
size: .

CDR3: CASSWAGGGLPYEQYF
DNA: TGTGCCAGCAGCTGGGCCGGGGGGGGGTTACCCTACGAGCAGTACTTC
V: TRBV7-2
J: TRBJ2-7
D: TRBD2
size: .

CDR3: CASSYRSGDKTYEQYF
DNA: TGTGCCAGCAGTTACCGGAGCGGGGACAAAACCTACGAGCAGTACTTC
V: TRBV6-6
J: TRBJ2-7
D: .
size: .

CDR3: CASSEVETGGYF
DNA: TGTGCCAGCAGTGAAGTCGAGACAGGGGGATATTTT
V: TRBV6-5
J: TRBJ1-3
D: TRBD1
size: .

CDR3: CASSGQRGGLGDEQFF
DNA: TGTGCCAGCAGTGGCCAGCGGGGGGGCCTAGGGGATGAGCAGTTCTTC
V: TRBV6-1
J: TRBJ2-1
D: TRBD2
size: .

CDR3: CASSQISHQNEKLFF
DNA: TGTGCCAGCAGCCAAATATCACATCAGAATGAAAAACTGTTTTTT
V: TRBV14
J: TRBJ1-4
D: .
size: .

CDR3: CAWRHSGLYEQYF
DNA: TGTGCCTGGAGACATTCCGGGTTGTACGAGCAGTACTTC
V: TRBV30
J: TRBJ2-7
D: .
size: .

CDR3: CASSLGQGEEPQHF
DNA: TGTGCCAGCAGCTTGGGACAGGGAGAGGAGCCCCAGCATTTT
V: TRBV5-5
J: TRBJ1-5
D: TRBD1
size: .

CDR3: CASSRDTRDEKLFF
DNA: TGTGCCAGCAGCCGGGACACGCGTGATGAAAAACTGTTTTTT
V: TRBV9
J: TRBJ1-4
D: .
size: .

CDR3: CASSEAPGGGGDPSWEQYF
DNA: TGTGCCAGCAGTGAGGCCCCGGGTGGCGGGGGGGACCCCTCTTGGGAGCAGTACTTC
V: TRBV2
J: TRBJ2-5
D: TRBD2
size: .

CDR3: CASSLAAGGPYNEQFF
DNA: TGTGCCAGCAGCTTGGCAGCAGGGGGTCCCTACAATGAGCAGTTCTTC
V: TRBV5-4
J: TRBJ2-1
D: TRBD1
size: .

CDR3: CASSPPGTGSTDTQYF
DNA: TGTGCCAGCAGCCCCCCGGGGACAGGGAGCACAGATACGCAGTATTTT
V: TRBV27
J: TRBJ2-3
D: TRBD1
size: .

CDR3: CASRQGPNTEAFF
DNA: TGCGCCAGCAGACAGGGGCCTAACACTGAAGCTTTCTTT
V: TRBV23-1
J: TRBJ1-1
D: TRBD1
size: .

CDR3: CASRREETQYF
DNA: TGTGCCAGCAGAAGGGAGGAGACCCAGTACTTC
V: TRBV2
J: TRBJ2-5
D: .
size: once

CDR3: CSSSSLGRDRGLEQYF
DNA: TGTTCCAGCAGCTCTTTGGGGCGAGACAGGGGGCTCGAGCAGTACTTC
V: TRBV7-9
J: TRBJ2-7
D: TRBD1
size: .

CDR3: CASSQGQQETQYF
DNA: TGCGCCAGCAGCCAAGGACAGCAAGAGACCCAGTACTTC
V: TRBV4-1
J: TRBJ2-5
D: .
size: .

CDR3: CASRYRTGHEQYF
DNA: TGTGCCAGCAGATATCGGACAGGGCACGAGCAGTACTTC
V: TRBV6-5
J: TRBJ2-7
D: TRBD1
size: once

CDR3: CASLAEGRGYTF
DNA: TGTGCCTCCCTGGCGGAGGGTCGAGGCTACACCTTC
V: TRBV30
J: TRBJ1-2
D: .
size: .

CDR3: CSVERRPEAFF
DNA: TGCAGCGTTGAAAGGAGACCTGAAGCTTTCTTT
V: TRBV29-1
J: TRBJ1-1
D: .
size: .

CDR3: CASSYLPGQGALPQHF
DNA: TGTGCCAGTAGCTACTTACCGGGACAGGGGGCACTGCCCCAGCATTTT
V: TRBV19
J: TRBJ1-5
D: TRBD1
size: .

CDR3: CASSLDLAGVGEQYF
DNA: TGCGCCAGCAGCTTGGATCTAGCCGGGGTGGGCGAGCAGTACTTC
V: TRBV5-1
J: TRBJ2-7
D: .
size: .

CDR3: CASSLGQGVHEQYF
DNA: TGTGCCAGCAGCTTGGGACAGGGGGTCCACGAGCAGTACTTC
V: TRBV5-4
J: TRBJ2-7
D: TRBD1
size: .

CDR3: CASSPPPGTGDGYTF
DNA: TGTGCCAGCAGTCCCCCCCCCGGGACAGGGGATGGCTACACCTTC
V: TRBV28
J: TRBJ1-2
D: TRBD1
size: .

CDR3: CATRLAGGQNEQFF
DNA: TGTGCCACCCGACTAGCGGGGGGGCAGAATGAGCAGTTCTTC
V: TRBV6-5
J: TRBJ2-1
D: TRBD2
size: once

CDR3: CASSYSFQNTEAFF
DNA: TGTGCCAGCAGTTACTCATTCCAGAACACTGAAGCTTTCTTT
V: TRBV6-5
J: TRBJ1-1
D: .
size: .

CDR3: CASSSSLDISYEQYF
DNA: TGTGCCAGCAGTTCTTCATTAGACATCTCCTACGAGCAGTACTTC
V: TRBV25-1
J: TRBJ2-7
D: .
size: .

CDR3: CASSFMLAGLEQYF
DNA: TGTGCCAGCAGTTTTATGCTAGCGGGGCTTGAGCAGTACTTC
V: TRBV28
J: TRBJ2-7
D: TRBD2
size: .

CDR3: CASSYPGGYTF
DNA: TGCGCCAGCAGTTATCCCGGTGGCTACACCTTC
V: TRBV4-1
J: TRBJ1-2
D: .
size: .

CDR3: CASSRTASYTEAFF
DNA: TGTGCCAGCAGCCGGACAGCCAGTTACACTGAAGCTTTCTTT
V: TRBV6-1
J: TRBJ1-1
D: .
size: .

CDR3: CASSFGWSYEQYF
DNA: TGTGCCAGCAGCTTCGGGTGGTCCTACGAGCAGTACTTC
V: TRBV7-2
J: TRBJ2-7
D: .
size: once

CDR3: CASSPDRGLPSYNSPLHF
DNA: TGTGCCAGCAGCCCCGACCGGGGACTCCCCTCCTATAATTCACCCCTCCACTTT
V: TRBV5-6
J: TRBJ1-6
D: .
size: .

CDR3: CASGREQDTQYF
DNA: TGTGCCAGCGGGCGGGAACAAGATACGCAGTATTTT
V: TRBV11-2
J: TRBJ2-3
D: .
size: .

CDR3: CARRYWGPRNYGYTF
DNA: TGTGCCAGGAGGTATTGGGGGCCCCGAAACTATGGCTACACCTTC
V: TRBV19
J: TRBJ1-2
D: .
size: .

CDR3: CASSLESGARAYEQYF
DNA: TGTGCCAGCAGCTTAGAGTCTGGGGCCCGCGCCTACGAGCAGTACTTC
V: TRBV7-2
J: TRBJ2-7
D: .
size: .

CDR3: CASSSYREKGTEAFF
DNA: TGTGCCAGCAGCTCCTACAGGGAAAAAGGGACTGAAGCTTTCTTT
V: TRBV11-2
J: TRBJ1-1
D: .
size: .

CDR3: CASSQSDSWSNQPQHF
DNA: TGCGCCAGCAGTCAGTCTGACAGTTGGAGCAATCAGCCCCAGCATTTT
V: TRBV23-1
J: TRBJ1-5
D: .
size: .

CDR3: CASSQDRGQGYGYTF
DNA: TGCGCCAGCAGCCAAGATCGAGGACAGGGTTATGGCTACACCTTC
V: TRBV4-1
J: TRBJ1-2
D: TRBD1
size: once